This T cell receptor beta chain was sequenced during a study of blood T cell repertoires in COVID-19. Study details: Sample material is recorded as cDNA or gDNA derived from T cells, B-cell-depleted T cells, or PBMCs.

Produced via immunoSEQ multiplex PCR; TCRdb's table is partial and in-frame only. This sample has hundreds of thousands of clones, with more than 70% found just once. The CDR3 covers 15 residues. CDR1 is MNHNS, CDR2 SASEGT, per germline. V was pared by 0 bases and J by 11 bases, with 19 bases between. This clone was detected only once. The sequence derives from a woman in her fifties or sixties with acute or convalescent COVID-19. The chain employs TRBV6-1 and TRBJ1-1; unclear D gene. Sequencing used peripheral blood. As DNA, the CDR3 is TGTGCCAGCAGTGAAGCGGGTGAGGAGTACGGTCGCGCTTTCTTT. It codes for CASSEAGEEYGRAFF.